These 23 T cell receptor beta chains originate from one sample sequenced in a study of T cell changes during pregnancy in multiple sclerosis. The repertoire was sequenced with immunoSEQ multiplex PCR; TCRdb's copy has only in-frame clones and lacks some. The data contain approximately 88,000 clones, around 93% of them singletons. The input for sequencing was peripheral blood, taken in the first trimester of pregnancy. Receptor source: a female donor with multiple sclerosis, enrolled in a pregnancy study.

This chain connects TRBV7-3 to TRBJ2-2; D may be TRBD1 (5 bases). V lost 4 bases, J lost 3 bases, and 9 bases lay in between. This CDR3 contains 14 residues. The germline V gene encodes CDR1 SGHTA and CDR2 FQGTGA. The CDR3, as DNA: TGTGCCAGCAGCTCCACGACAGACACCGGGGAGCTGTTTTTT. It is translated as CASSSTTDTGELFF.

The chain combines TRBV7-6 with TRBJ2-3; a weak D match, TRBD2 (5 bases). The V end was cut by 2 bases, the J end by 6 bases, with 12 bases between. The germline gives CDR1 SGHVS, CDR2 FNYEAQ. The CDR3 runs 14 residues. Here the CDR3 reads CASSLIGVEDTQYF. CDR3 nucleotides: TGTGCCAGCAGCTTAATCGGGGTGGAGGATACGCAGTATTTT.

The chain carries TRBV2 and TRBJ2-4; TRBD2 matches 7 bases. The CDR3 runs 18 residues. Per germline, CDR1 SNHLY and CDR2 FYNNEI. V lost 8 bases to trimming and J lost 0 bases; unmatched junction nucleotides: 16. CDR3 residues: CASPPRPSGTLAKNIQYF. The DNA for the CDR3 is TGTGCCAGCCCTCCTCGCCCTAGCGGAACCCTAGCCAAAAACATTCAGTACTTC.

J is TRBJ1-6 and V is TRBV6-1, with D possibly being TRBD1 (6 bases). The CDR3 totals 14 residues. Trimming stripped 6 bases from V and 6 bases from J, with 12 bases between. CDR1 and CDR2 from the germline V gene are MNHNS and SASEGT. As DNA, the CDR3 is TGTGCCAGCAGCGAGAGACAGGTTAATTCACCCCTCCACTTT. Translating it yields CASSERQVNSPLHF.

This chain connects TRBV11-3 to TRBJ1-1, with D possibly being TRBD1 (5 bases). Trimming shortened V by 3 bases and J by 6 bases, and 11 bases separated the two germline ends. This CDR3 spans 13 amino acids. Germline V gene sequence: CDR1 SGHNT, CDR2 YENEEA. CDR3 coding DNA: TGTGCCAGCAGCTTCAGACAGACCTCTGAAGCTTTCTTT. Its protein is CASSFRQTSEAFF. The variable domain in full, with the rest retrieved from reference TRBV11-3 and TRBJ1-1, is EAGVVQSPRYKIIEKKQPVAFWCNPISGHNTLYWYLQNLGQGPELLIRYENEEAVDDSQLPKDRFSAERLKGVDSTLKIQPAELGDSAVYLCASSFRQTSEAFFGQGTRLTVV.

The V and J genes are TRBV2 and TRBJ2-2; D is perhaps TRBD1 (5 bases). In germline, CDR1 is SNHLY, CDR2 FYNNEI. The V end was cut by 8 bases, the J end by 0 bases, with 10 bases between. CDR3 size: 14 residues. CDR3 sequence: CASLTETNTGELFF. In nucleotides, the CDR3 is TGTGCCAGCTTGACAGAGACGAACACCGGGGAGCTGTTTTTT.

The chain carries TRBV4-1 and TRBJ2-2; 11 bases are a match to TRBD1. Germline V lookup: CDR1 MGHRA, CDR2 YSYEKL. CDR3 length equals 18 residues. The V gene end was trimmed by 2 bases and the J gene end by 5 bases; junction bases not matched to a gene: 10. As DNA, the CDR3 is TGCGCCAGCAGCCAAAAGGACAGGGGGCTTAGCAAGACCGGGGAGCTGTTTTTT. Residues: CASSQKDRGLSKTGELFF.

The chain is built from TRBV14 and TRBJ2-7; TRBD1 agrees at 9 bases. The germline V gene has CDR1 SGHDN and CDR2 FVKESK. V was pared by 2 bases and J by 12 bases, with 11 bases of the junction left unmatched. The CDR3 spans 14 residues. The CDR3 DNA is TGTGCCAGCAGCCAAAGTCCCGGGACAGGGAAAGGGTACTTC. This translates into CASSQSPGTGKGYF. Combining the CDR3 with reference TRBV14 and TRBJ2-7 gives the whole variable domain EAGVTQFPSHSVIEKGQTVTLRCDPISGHDNLYWYRRVMGKEIKFLLHFVKESKQDESGMPNNRFLAERTGGTYSTLKVQPAELEDSGVYFCASSQSPGTGKGYFGPGTRLTVT.

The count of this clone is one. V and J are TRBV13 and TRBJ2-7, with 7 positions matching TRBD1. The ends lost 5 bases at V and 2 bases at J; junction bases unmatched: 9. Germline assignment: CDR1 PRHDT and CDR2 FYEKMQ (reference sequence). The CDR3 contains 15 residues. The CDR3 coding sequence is TGTGCCAGCAGCCTCTCGACAGGGAGAGCCTACGAGCAGTACTTC. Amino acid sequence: CASSLSTGRAYEQYF.

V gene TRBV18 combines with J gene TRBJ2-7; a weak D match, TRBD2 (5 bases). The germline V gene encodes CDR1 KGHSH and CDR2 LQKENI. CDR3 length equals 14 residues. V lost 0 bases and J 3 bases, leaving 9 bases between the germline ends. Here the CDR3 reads CASSPPRAYYEQYF. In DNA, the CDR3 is TGTGCCAGCTCACCACCGCGGGCGTACTACGAGCAGTACTTC.

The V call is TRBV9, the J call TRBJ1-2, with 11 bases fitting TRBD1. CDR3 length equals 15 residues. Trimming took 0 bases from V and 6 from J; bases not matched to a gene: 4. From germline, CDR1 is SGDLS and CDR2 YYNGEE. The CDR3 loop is CASSVGRTGGDGYTF. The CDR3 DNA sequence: TGTGCCAGCAGCGTAGGTAGGACAGGGGGCGATGGCTACACCTTC.

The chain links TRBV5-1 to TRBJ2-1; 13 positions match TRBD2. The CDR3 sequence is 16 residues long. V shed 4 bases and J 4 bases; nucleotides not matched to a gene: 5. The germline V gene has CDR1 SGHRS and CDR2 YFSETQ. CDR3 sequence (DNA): TGCGCCAGCAGCGGGGGACTAGCGGGGCCTTACAATGAGCAGTTCTTC. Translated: CASSGGLAGPYNEQFF.

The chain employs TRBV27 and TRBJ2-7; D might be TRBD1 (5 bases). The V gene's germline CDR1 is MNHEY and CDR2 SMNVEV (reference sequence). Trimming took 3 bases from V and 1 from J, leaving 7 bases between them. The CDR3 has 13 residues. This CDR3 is CASSFQGSYEQYF. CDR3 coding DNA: TGTGCCAGCAGTTTTCAGGGATCCTACGAGCAGTACTTC.

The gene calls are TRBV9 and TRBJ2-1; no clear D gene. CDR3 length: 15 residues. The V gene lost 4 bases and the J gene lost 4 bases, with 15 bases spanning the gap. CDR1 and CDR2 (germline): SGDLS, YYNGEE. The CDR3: CASSPDFVSYNEQFF. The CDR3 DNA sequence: TGTGCCAGCAGCCCCGACTTCGTCTCGTACAATGAGCAGTTCTTC.

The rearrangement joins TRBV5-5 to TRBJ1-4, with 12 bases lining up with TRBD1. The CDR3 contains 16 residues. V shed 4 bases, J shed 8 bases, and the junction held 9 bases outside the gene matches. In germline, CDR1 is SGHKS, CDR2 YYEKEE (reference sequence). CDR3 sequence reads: CASSLRDRGRGEKLFF. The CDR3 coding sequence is TGTGCCAGCAGCCTCCGGGACAGGGGGCGCGGGGAAAAACTGTTTTTT.

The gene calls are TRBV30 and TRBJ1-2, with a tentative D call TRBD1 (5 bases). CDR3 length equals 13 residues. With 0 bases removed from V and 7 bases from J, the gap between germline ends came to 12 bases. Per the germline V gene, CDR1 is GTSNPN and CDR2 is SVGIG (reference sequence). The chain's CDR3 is CAWSVTVQVGYTF. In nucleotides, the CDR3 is TGTGCCTGGAGTGTAACGGTACAGGTTGGCTACACCTTC.

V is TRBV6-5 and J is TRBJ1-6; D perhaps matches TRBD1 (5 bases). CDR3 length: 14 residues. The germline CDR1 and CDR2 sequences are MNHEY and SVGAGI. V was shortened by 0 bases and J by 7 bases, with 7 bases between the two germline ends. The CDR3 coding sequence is TGTGCCAGCAGTTACTCGACAGCCAATTCACCCCTCCACTTT. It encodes CASSYSTANSPLHF.

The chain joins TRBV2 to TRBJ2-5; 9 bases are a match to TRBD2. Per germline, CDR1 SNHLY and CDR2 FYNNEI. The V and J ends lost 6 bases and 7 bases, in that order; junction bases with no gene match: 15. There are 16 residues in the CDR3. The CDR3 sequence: CASRRGTSRGSGTQYF. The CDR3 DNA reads TGTGCCAGCAGGCGCGGGACTAGCCGTGGGAGTGGGACCCAGTACTTC.

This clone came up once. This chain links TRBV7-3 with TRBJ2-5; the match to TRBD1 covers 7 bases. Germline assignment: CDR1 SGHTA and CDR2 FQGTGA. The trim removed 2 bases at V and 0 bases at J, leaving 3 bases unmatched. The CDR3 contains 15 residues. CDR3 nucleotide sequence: TGTGCCAGCAGCTTATCCGGACAGGACCAAGAGACCCAGTACTTC. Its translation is CASSLSGQDQETQYF. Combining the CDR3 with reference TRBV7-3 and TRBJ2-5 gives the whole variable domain GAGVSQTPSNKVTEKGKYVELRCDPISGHTALYWYRQSLGQGPEFLIYFQGTGAADDSGLPNDRFFAVRPEGSVSTLKIQRTERGDSAVYLCASSLSGQDQETQYFGPGTRLLVL.

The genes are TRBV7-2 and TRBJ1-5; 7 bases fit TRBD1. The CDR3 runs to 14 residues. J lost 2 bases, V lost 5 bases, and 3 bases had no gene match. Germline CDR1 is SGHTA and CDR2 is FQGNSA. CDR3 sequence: CASSLDRGNQPQHF. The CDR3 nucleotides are TGTGCCAGCAGCCTCGACAGGGGCAATCAGCCCCAGCATTTT.

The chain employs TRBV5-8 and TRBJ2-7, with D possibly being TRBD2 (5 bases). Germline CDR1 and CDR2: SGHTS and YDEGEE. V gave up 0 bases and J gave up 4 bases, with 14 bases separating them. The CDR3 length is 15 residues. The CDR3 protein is CASSLVPGSEYEQYF. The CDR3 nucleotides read TGTGCCAGCAGCTTGGTACCTGGGAGCGAATACGAGCAGTACTTC.

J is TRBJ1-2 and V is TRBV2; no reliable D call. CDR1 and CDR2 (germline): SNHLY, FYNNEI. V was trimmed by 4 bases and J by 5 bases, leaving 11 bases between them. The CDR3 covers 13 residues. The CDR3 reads CASSVEASYGYTF. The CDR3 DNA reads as TGTGCCAGCAGTGTGGAGGCTTCTTATGGCTACACCTTC.

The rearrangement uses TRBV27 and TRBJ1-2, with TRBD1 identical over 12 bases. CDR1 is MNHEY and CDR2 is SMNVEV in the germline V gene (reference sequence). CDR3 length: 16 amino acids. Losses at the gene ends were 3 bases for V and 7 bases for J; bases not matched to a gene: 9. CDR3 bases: TGTGCCAGCAGTTTTGTTGGGGGACAGGGGGCGTCTGGCTACACCTTC. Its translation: CASSFVGGQGASGYTF.